The 10 T cell receptor beta chains below all came from one sample that was sequenced in a study of identical twins. TCRdb reprocessed the 5' RACE reads via MiXCR and lists one record per CDR3 protein. The profile shows 540,000 or so distinct CDR3 sequences, about a fifth of them singletons. The same data also went into a second study, on yellow fever vaccine responses in identical twins.

The source material was CD4+ T cells sorted from blood. The receptor set was obtained from a woman between 18 and 30 years old in good health.

This clonotype was seen a few times. The rearrangement links TRBV3-1 to TRBJ1-2, with 9 bases that match TRBD1. J gave up 8 bases and V 4 bases, and 14 bases lay outside the gene matches. The CDR3 is made up of 16 amino acids. CDR1 LGHDT and CDR2 YNNKEL come from the germline V gene (reference sequence). CDR3 loop: CASSPRGQGQRGGYTF. CDR3 coding DNA: TGTGCCAGCAGCCCCCGAGGACAGGGGCAAAGAGGGGGCTACACCTTC.

The V call is TRBV10-3, the J call TRBJ2-7; 12 nucleotides agree with TRBD2. There are 15 residues in the CDR3. In germline, CDR1 is ENHRY, CDR2 SYGVKD. After removal of 1 base from V and 2 bases from J, the junction contained 0 bases not matched to a gene. CDR3 region: CAISEWTSGAYEQYF. In DNA form, the CDR3 reads TGTGCCATCAGTGAGTGGACTAGCGGGGCCTACGAGCAGTACTTC.

This rearrangement joins TRBV4-2 to TRBJ1-3; a weak D match, TRBD1 (6 bases). This CDR3 comprises 17 residues. The germline V gene encodes CDR1 LGHNA and CDR2 YNFKEQ. V shed 4 bases and J shed 1 base, with 17 bases lying between them. CDR3 residues: CASSRRTASDSGNTIYF. CDR3 nucleotide sequence: TGTGCCAGCAGCCGGCGGACAGCCAGCGATTCTGGAAACACCATATATTTT.

This clonotype was seen a handful of times. The V call is TRBV7-9, the J call TRBJ2-5; D perhaps matches TRBD2 (5 bases). The germline gives CDR1 SEHNR, CDR2 FQNEAQ (reference sequence). Trimming took off 11 bases at V and 5 bases at J, with 12 bases between the two ends. The CDR3 is 11 residues long. DNA for the CDR3: TGTGCCGCGGCCGGCGGGGAGACCCAGTACTTC. This encodes CAAAGGETQYF.

The rearrangement joins TRBV10-3 to TRBJ2-7, with D hard to call. Per germline, CDR1 ENHRY and CDR2 SYGVKD. V shed 2 bases and J shed 3 bases, with 11 bases lying between them. The CDR3 covers 14 residues. This CDR3 is CAISELNDLYEQYF. CDR3 bases: TGTGCCATCAGTGAGCTAAACGACCTCTACGAGCAGTACTTC.

The V and J genes are TRBV5-4 and TRBJ2-2, with 10 positions matching TRBD1. The CDR3 runs to 18 residues. After removal of 1 base from V and 1 base from J, the junction contained 7 bases not matched to a gene. The germline V gene encodes CDR1 SGHNT and CDR2 YYREEE (reference sequence). CDR3 protein: CASSLKGTGAWNTGELFF. As DNA, the CDR3 is TGTGCCAGCAGCTTGAAAGGGACAGGGGCTTGGAACACCGGGGAGCTGTTTTTT.

This clonotype was counted only a few times. This sequence joins TRBV12-3 or TRBV12-4 and TRBJ2-7; no clear D. V was clipped by 5 bases and J by 2 bases, with 13 bases between them. The CDR3 covers 14 residues. CDR3: CASSRWSPPYEQYF. The CDR3 DNA follows: TGTGCCAGCAGTAGATGGAGTCCCCCCTACGAGCAGTACTTC.

V gene TRBV2 combines with J gene TRBJ2-1; 8 bases align to TRBD2. The V and J ends lost 6 bases and 4 bases, in that order; junction bases with no gene match: 8. The germline V gene has CDR1 SNHLY and CDR2 FYNNEI. The CDR3 length is 15 residues. DNA of the CDR3: TGTGCCAGCAGAGCCGGGACTAGACCTTACAATGAGCAGTTCTTC. This codes for CASRAGTRPYNEQFF.

This clonotype was found many times. The J gene is TRBJ2-7, the V gene TRBV27, with no clear D. Per the germline V gene, CDR1 is MNHEY and CDR2 is SMNVEV (reference sequence). Trimming left V 4 bases short and J 3 bases short, with 4 bases between. This CDR3 comprises 11 residues. The CDR3 protein is CASSSYYEQYF. The CDR3 nucleotides read TGTGCCAGCAGTTCCTACTACGAGCAGTACTTC.

The chain recombines TRBV7-6 with TRBJ2-5, with D perhaps being TRBD1 or TRBD2 (5 bases each). V lost 5 bases and J 4 bases, leaving 17 bases between the germline ends. Germline CDR1 is SGHVS and CDR2 is FNYEAQ. This CDR3 region has 15 residues. As DNA, the CDR3 is TGTGCCAGCAGCACGCCCGGGACCTCAATAGAGACCCAGTACTTC. Its protein product is CASSTPGTSIETQYF.